The 32 T cell receptor beta chains below come from one sample, sequenced in a study of T cell responses to AZD1222 COVID-19 vaccine. Data came from immunoSEQ multiplex PCR; TCRdb stores just in-frame clones and leaves some out. The repertoire holds some 110,000 clones, with approximately 84% as singletons. Source: peripheral blood, taken on day 0 of AZD1222 vaccination. These receptors all stem from an adult in good health.

Only one count was recorded for this clone. V gene TRBV6-4 combines with J gene TRBJ1-6; D uncertain. The ends were cut back, 6 bases at V and 2 bases at J, with 20 bases in the middle. CDR1 MRHNA and CDR2 SNTAGT come from the germline V gene. The CDR3 extends over 18 amino acids. The CDR3 loop reads CASRGGRPLAPYNSPLHF. CDR3 DNA sequence: TGTGCCAGCAGAGGCGGCAGGCCATTAGCCCCCTATAATTCACCCCTCCACTTT.

This clone showed up just once. The genes are TRBV6-5 and TRBJ1-2; TRBD1 is a possible D gene (6 bases). The CDR3 spans 13 residues. Looked up from germline, CDR1 is MNHEY and CDR2 is SVGAGI. V lost 6 bases and J lost 4, with 12 bases in between. The CDR3 DNA sequence: TGTGCCAGCAGGGGGGGCCCTACCTATGGCTACACCTTC. It is translated as CASRGGPTYGYTF.

V gene TRBV9 combines with J gene TRBJ1-2, with a tentative D call TRBD1 (6 bases). The length of the CDR3 is 16 residues. V was shortened by 0 bases and J by 2 bases, with 14 bases between the two germline ends. Per germline, CDR1 SGDLS and CDR2 YYNGEE. CDR3 amino acids: CASSVEQGRKNYGYTF. The DNA for the CDR3 is TGTGCCAGCAGCGTAGAGCAGGGGAGGAAGAACTATGGCTACACCTTC.

The chain has TRBV5-1 and TRBJ2-2, with 8 nucleotides matching TRBD1. There are 18 residues in the CDR3. Germline V gives CDR1 SGHRS, CDR2 YFSETQ. V was clipped by 2 bases and J by 1 base; unmatched bases: 10. The CDR3 loop is CASSLRSPGTGNTGELFF. Here the CDR3 DNA reads TGCGCCAGCAGCTTACGTTCACCCGGGACAGGGAACACCGGGGAGCTGTTTTTT.

This sequence joins TRBV30 and TRBJ1-5, with a weak D call TRBD1 (5 bases). Trimming shortened V by 0 bases and J by 1 base, and 7 bases separated the two germline ends. This CDR3 has 14 amino acids. Germline CDR1 reads GTSNPN; CDR2 reads SVGIG (reference sequence). In DNA, the CDR3 is TGTGCCTGGAGTGTAGGGGCGAGCAATCAGCCCCAGCATTTT. Its protein product is CAWSVGASNQPQHF.

The chain is built from TRBV5-5 and TRBJ1-5; weak D call: TRBD1 (6 bases). Germline V gene sequence: CDR1 SGHKS, CDR2 YYEKEE (reference sequence). The CDR3 contains 16 residues. Trimming cost V 4 bases and J 4 bases, with 18 bases left between them. The CDR3 loop is CASSARTGNGNQPQHF. The CDR3 bases are TGTGCCAGCAGCGCCCGAACAGGGAATGGGAATCAGCCCCAGCATTTT.

The chain carries TRBV7-2 and TRBJ2-1, with D uncertain. The CDR3 length is 16 residues. Trimming took off 1 base at V and 0 bases at J, with 10 bases between the two ends. Germline V lookup: CDR1 SGHTA, CDR2 FQGNSA. CDR3 amino acids: CASSLGGSNSYNEQFF. DNA of the CDR3: TGTGCCAGCAGCTTAGGAGGCTCAAACTCCTACAATGAGCAGTTCTTC.

This chain uses TRBV19 with TRBJ2-7; D is unclear. Germline CDR1 LNHDA, CDR2 SQIVND (reference sequence). Between the trimmed V and J ends, which lost 0 bases and 0 bases, there was a span of 18 bases. The CDR3 runs 18 residues. The CDR3 protein is CASSIEAGDVVSSYEQYF. The CDR3 coding sequence is TGTGCCAGTAGTATAGAGGCAGGCGACGTAGTAAGCTCCTACGAGCAGTACTTC.

J is TRBJ2-5 and V is TRBV4-3; perhaps TRBD2 as D (6 bases). The CDR3 runs to 14 residues. CDR1 is LGHNA, CDR2 YSLEER, per germline. Trimming shortened V by 3 bases and J by 2 bases, and 10 bases separated the two germline ends. In DNA, the CDR3 is TGCGCCAGCAGCCAGGCCGGGACTCAAGAGACCCAGTACTTC. Its protein is CASSQAGTQETQYF.

The chain has TRBV6-5 and TRBJ1-4; the match to TRBD1 covers 9 bases. Germline V gene lookup returns CDR1 MNHEY and CDR2 SVGAGI. This CDR3 has 14 amino acids. The V segment lost 2 bases and the J segment 13 bases; nucleotides outside the gene matches: 8. DNA for the CDR3: TGTGCCAGCAGTTACAGGACAGGGGATGGGAGACTGTTTTTT. It encodes CASSYRTGDGRLFF.

The chain couples TRBV29-1 to TRBJ1-1; D remains unclear. Trimming shortened V by 6 bases and J by 1 base, and 9 bases separated the two germline ends. There are 12 residues in the CDR3. Germline lookup yields CDR1 SQVTM and CDR2 ANQGSEA. CDR3: CSVDPQNTEAFF. The CDR3 nucleotides read TGCAGCGTCGACCCCCAGAACACTGAAGCTTTCTTT. Combining the CDR3 with reference TRBV29-1 and TRBJ1-1 gives the whole variable domain SAVISQKPSRDICQRGTSLTIQCQVDSQVTMMFWYRQQPGQSLTLIATANQGSEATYESGFVIDKFPISRPNLTFSTLTVSNMSPEDSSIYLCSVDPQNTEAFFGQGTRLTVV.

The V and J genes are TRBV18 and TRBJ1-5; D not resolved. V lost 3 bases, J lost 0 bases, and 6 bases lay in between. Per germline, CDR1 KGHSH and CDR2 LQKENI. The CDR3 extends over 14 amino acids. CDR3 amino acids: CASSPYYSNQPQHF. CDR3 DNA sequence: TGTGCCAGCTCACCTTATTATAGCAATCAGCCCCAGCATTTT.

V and J are TRBV7-2 and TRBJ1-1; 7 bases are shared with TRBD1. This CDR3 spans 15 amino acids. Germline trimming cut 2 bases from V and 4 bases from J; bases unmatched to any gene: 7. CDR1 and CDR2 (germline): SGHTA, FQGNSA. CDR3 loop: CASSLKQGRSTEAFF. DNA of the CDR3: TGTGCCAGCAGCTTAAAACAGGGGAGGAGCACTGAAGCTTTCTTT.

Written as DNA, the CDR3 is TGTGCCAGCAGCGCCGGGACACCTTATAGCAATCAGCCCCAGCATTTT. Translating gives CASSAGTPYSNQPQHF. The rearrangement uses TRBV7-9 and TRBJ1-5; D is possibly TRBD1 (6 bases). CDR3 length: 16 residues. Deletions cut 5 bases from V and 0 bases from J, with 14 bases between. Germline loops: CDR1 SEHNR, CDR2 FQNEAQ (reference sequence). The full variable domain, with the rest looked up from reference TRBV7-9 and TRBJ1-5, is DTGVSQNPRHKITKRGQNVTFRCDPISEHNRLYWYRQTLGQGPEFLTYFQNEAQLEKSRLLSDRFSAERPKGSFSTLEIQRTEQGDSAMYLCASSAGTPYSNQPQHFGDGTRLSIL.

This rearrangement joins TRBV5-1 to TRBJ1-6; D unresolved. Germline V gives CDR1 SGHRS, CDR2 YFSETQ. Trimming left V 0 bases short and J 8 bases short, with 6 bases between. This CDR3 is built from 13 residues. DNA for the CDR3: TGCGCCAGCAGCTTGGACGAATATTCACCCCTCCACTTT. Translation: CASSLDEYSPLHF.

This chain connects TRBV18 to TRBJ2-7, with TRBD2 matching over 13 bases. The CDR3 totals 19 residues. V dropped 2 bases and J dropped 3; count of bases not matched to a gene: 13. CDR1 KGHSH and CDR2 LQKENI come from the germline V gene. CDR3 DNA: TGTGCCAGCTCACCATGGGGACAGGGGCGGACTAGCGGGAGCTACGAGCAGTACTTC. Its translation is CASSPWGQGRTSGSYEQYF.

The V and J genes are TRBV29-1 and TRBJ1-2, with 9 bases that match TRBD1. Germline V gene data show CDR1 as SQVTM and CDR2 as ANQGSEA. The CDR3 has 13 amino acids. V lost 6 bases, J lost 4 bases, and 6 bases stayed unmatched. The CDR3 sequence: CSVITGGGYGYTF. The CDR3 nucleotides read TGCAGCGTCATCACAGGGGGCGGCTATGGCTACACCTTC.

J is TRBJ2-3 and V is TRBV5-1; D not resolved. Trimming took off 0 bases at V and 1 base at J, with 9 bases between the two ends. Germline assignment: CDR1 SGHRS and CDR2 YFSETQ. The CDR3 runs 15 residues. The CDR3 DNA reads TGCGCCAGCAGCTTGGAGGGTAGCCGCACAGATACGCAGTATTTT. Encoded protein: CASSLEGSRTDTQYF.

The rearrangement uses TRBV5-1 and TRBJ1-6; 9 nucleotides match TRBD1. The CDR3 runs to 15 residues. Germline CDR1 is SGHRS and CDR2 is YFSETQ. With 2 bases clipped from V and 9 bases from J, the junction kept 6 bases outside the gene matches. The CDR3 sequence is CASSFRTGAASPLHF. CDR3 bases: TGCGCCAGCAGCTTCCGGACAGGGGCCGCTTCACCCCTCCACTTT.

The chain is built from TRBV18 and TRBJ1-1; D may be TRBD1 (6 bases). This CDR3 contains 16 residues. Trimming left V 3 bases short and J 3 bases short, with 17 bases between. Germline values: CDR1 KGHSH, CDR2 LQKENI. Written as DNA, the CDR3 is TGTGCCAGCTCACCCCGGGCCCAGGGGATCGACACTGAAGCTTTCTTT. Residues: CASSPRAQGIDTEAFF.

This CDR3 reads CASSLQGAIGGKLFF. For the CDR3, the DNA is TGTGCCAGCAGCCTACAGGGGGCCATCGGTGGGAAACTGTTTTTT. This chain joins TRBV7-2 and TRBJ1-4, with 9 bases lining up with TRBD1. The CDR3 has 15 residues. The V gene end was trimmed by 5 bases and the J gene end by 11 bases; junction bases not matched to a gene: 12. Germline V gene lookup returns CDR1 SGHTA and CDR2 FQGNSA.

The rearrangement joins TRBV4-3 to TRBJ1-5; D call uncertain. CDR1 and CDR2 from the germline V gene are LGHNA and YSLEER. This CDR3 region has 17 residues. The V end was cut by 1 base, the J end by 0 bases, with 13 bases between. CDR3 nucleotide sequence: TGCGCCAGCAGCCAAGGACTCGGCAGACTTAGCAATCAGCCCCAGCATTTT. Its translation is CASSQGLGRLSNQPQHF.

The chain carries TRBV7-2 and TRBJ2-6; D uncertain. The V gene lost 7 bases and the J gene lost 0 bases, with 13 bases spanning the gap. The CDR3 loop spans 16 amino acids. CDR1 is SGHTA, CDR2 FQGNSA, per germline. CDR3 sequence (DNA): TGTGCCAGCACTCCTAACGGGCTCTCTGGGGCCAACGTCCTGACTTTC. Its translation is CASTPNGLSGANVLTF.

Notes on this clone: One end of the junction is discordant with germline, which a read error may explain. This chain uses TRBV7-7 with TRBJ2-6, with TRBD1 matching over 7 bases. Germline V gene data show CDR1 as SSHAT and CDR2 as FNYEAQ (reference sequence). This CDR3 region has 16 residues. In DNA form, the CDR3 reads TGTGCTAGCAGCGCTAAACAGGGGTCCGGGGCCAACGTCCTGACTTTC. The encoded protein is CASSAKQGSGANVLTF.

This sequence joins TRBV6-5 and TRBJ2-3; D is possibly TRBD1 (5 bases). This CDR3 comprises 14 residues. The germline CDR1 and CDR2 sequences are MNHEY and SVGAGI. With 2 bases removed from V and 0 bases from J, the gap between germline ends came to 6 bases. The CDR3 reads CASSYGASTDTQYF. The CDR3 nucleotides read TGTGCCAGCAGTTACGGGGCTAGCACAGATACGCAGTATTTT.

The V and J genes are TRBV28 and TRBJ1-1; D possibly corresponds to TRBD1 (6 bases). Looked up from germline, CDR1 is MDHEN and CDR2 is SYDVKM. Trimming took 3 bases from V and 5 from J, leaving 10 bases between them. The length of the CDR3 is 13 residues. The chain's CDR3 is CASSLGARTEAFF. DNA for the CDR3: TGTGCCAGCAGTTTGGGGGCGCGAACTGAAGCTTTCTTT. Complete variable domain (other parts from reference TRBV28 and TRBJ1-1): DVKVTQSSRYLVKRTGEKVFLECVQDMDHENMFWYRQDPGLGLRLIYFSYDVKMKEKGDIPEGYSVSREKKERFSLILESASTNQTSMYLCASSLGARTEAFFGQGTRLTVV.

The CDR3 reads CASSQVSGLYGYTF. CDR3 nucleotide sequence: TGTGCCAGCAGCCAAGTCTCAGGGCTCTATGGCTACACCTTC. The chain employs TRBV3-1 (or the pseudogene TRBV3-2) and TRBJ1-2; D is perhaps TRBD1 (5 bases). The length of the CDR3 is 14 residues. Germline V gives CDR1 LGHDT, CDR2 YNNKEL (reference sequence). The ends were cut back, 1 base at V and 4 bases at J, with 10 bases in the middle.

This chain joins TRBV18 and TRBJ1-6; D is unresolved. The CDR3 extends over 12 amino acids. CDR1 is KGHSH, CDR2 LQKENI, per germline. The ends were cut back, 5 bases at V and 7 bases at J, with 6 bases in the middle. The CDR3 DNA follows: TGTGCCAGCTCAAGGGAGAATTCACCCCTCCACTTT. This translates into CASSRENSPLHF.

In this sample, this clone turned up once. The V and J genes are TRBV5-1 and TRBJ1-4, with D possibly matching TRBD1 (5 bases). Trimming shortened V by 3 bases and J by 4 bases, and 10 bases separated the two germline ends. The CDR3 runs to 14 residues. CDR1 and CDR2 (germline): SGHRS, YFSETQ. CDR3 coding DNA: TGCGCCAGCAGCTCGGGGGTTATTAATGAAAAACTGTTTTTT. Protein sequence: CASSSGVINEKLFF.

This clone was seen just once. CDR3 in DNA: TGTGCCAGCAAACTCACACCATCTGACATCTTCGACCCACCCCTCCACTTT. Translated, it gives CASKLTPSDIFDPPLHF. The chain couples TRBV27 to TRBJ1-6; D uncertain. Looked up from germline, CDR1 is MNHEY and CDR2 is SMNVEV (reference sequence). This CDR3 comprises 17 residues. Trimming cost V 7 bases and J 11 bases, with 27 bases left between them.

V gene TRBV2 combines with J gene TRBJ1-1; D uncertain. V dropped 8 bases and J dropped 3 bases, with 7 bases sitting between them. The V gene's germline CDR1 is SNHLY and CDR2 FYNNEI. There are 11 residues in the CDR3. The CDR3: CASGRYTEAFF. CDR3 nucleotides: TGTGCCAGCGGGCGTTACACTGAAGCTTTCTTT.

The chain uses TRBV3-1 (or the pseudogene TRBV3-2) and TRBJ1-5; no firm D call. The CDR3 runs to 12 residues. V lost 5 bases and J 4 bases, leaving 6 bases between the germline ends. Germline V gene sequence: CDR1 LGHDT, CDR2 YNNKEL (reference sequence). DNA of the CDR3: TGTGCCAGCAGCTTATGGAATCAGCCCCAGCATTTT. Encoded protein: CASSLWNQPQHF.